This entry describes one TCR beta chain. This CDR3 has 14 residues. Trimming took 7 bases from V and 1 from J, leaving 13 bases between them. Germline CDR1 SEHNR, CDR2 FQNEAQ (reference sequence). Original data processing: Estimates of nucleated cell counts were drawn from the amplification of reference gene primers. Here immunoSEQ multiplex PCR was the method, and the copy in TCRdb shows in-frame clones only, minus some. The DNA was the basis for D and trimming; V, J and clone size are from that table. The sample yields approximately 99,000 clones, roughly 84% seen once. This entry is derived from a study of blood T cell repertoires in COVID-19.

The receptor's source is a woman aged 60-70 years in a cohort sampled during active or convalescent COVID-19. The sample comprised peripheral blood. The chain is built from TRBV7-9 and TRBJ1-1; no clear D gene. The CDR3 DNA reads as TGTGCCAGCATCCGACACCCAGAGAACACTGAAGCTTTCTTT. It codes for CASIRHPENTEAFF.